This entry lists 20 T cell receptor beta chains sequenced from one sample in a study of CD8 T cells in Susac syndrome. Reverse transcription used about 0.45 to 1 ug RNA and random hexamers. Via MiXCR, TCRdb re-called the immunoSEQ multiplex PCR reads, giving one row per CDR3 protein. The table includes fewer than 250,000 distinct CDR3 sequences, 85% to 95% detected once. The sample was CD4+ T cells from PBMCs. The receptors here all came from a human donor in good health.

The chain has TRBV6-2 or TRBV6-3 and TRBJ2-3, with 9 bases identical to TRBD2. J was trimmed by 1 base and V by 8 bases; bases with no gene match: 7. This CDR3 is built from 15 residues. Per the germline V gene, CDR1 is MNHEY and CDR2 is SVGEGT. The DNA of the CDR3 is TGTGCCAGCGGTTTAGCGGGGGACCGCACAGATACGCAGTATTTT. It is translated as CASGLAGDRTDTQYF.

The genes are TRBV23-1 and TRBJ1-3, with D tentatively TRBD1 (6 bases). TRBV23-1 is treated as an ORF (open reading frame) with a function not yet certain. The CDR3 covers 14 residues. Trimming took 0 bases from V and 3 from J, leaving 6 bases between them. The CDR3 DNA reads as TGCGCCAGCAGTCAATCGGACAGTGGAAACACCATATATTTT. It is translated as CASSQSDSGNTIYF.

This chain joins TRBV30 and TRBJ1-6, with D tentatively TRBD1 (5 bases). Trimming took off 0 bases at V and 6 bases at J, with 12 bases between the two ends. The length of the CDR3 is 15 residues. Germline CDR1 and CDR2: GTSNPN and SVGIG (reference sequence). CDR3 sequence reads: CAWSVDWGGNSPLHF. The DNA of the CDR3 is TGTGCCTGGAGTGTAGACTGGGGCGGTAATTCACCCCTCCACTTT.

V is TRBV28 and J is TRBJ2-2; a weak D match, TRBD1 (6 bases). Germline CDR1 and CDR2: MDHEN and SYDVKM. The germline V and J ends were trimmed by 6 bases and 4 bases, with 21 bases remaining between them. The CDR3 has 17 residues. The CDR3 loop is CASSPGAWGQLTGELFF. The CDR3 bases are TGTGCCAGCAGCCCTGGGGCCTGGGGGCAGCTCACCGGGGAGCTGTTTTTT. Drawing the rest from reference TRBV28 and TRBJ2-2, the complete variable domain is DVKVTQSSRYLVKRTGEKVFLECVQDMDHENMFWYRQDPGLGLRLIYFSYDVKMKEKGDIPEGYSVSREKKERFSLILESASTNQTSMYLCASSPGAWGQLTGELFFGEGSRLTVL.

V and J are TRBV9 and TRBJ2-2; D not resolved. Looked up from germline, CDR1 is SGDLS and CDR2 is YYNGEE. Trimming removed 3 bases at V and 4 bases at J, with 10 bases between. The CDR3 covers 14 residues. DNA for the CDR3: TGTGCCAGCAGCGGTCAAACCTCCACCGGGGAGCTGTTTTTT. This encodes CASSGQTSTGELFF.

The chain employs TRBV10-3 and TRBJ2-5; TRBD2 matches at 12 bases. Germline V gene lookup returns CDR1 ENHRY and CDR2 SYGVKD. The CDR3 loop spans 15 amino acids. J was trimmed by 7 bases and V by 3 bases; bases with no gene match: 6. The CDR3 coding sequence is TGTGCCATCAGTGAACCCGGGACTAGCGGGCCGACCCAGTACTTC. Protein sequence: CAISEPGTSGPTQYF.

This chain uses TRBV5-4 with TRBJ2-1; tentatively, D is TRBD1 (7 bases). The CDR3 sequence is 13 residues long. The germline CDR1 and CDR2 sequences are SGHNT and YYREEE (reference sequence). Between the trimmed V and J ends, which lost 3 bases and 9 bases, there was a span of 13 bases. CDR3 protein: CASSSNRGLEQFF. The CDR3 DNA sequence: TGTGCCAGCAGCTCCAACAGGGGACTTGAGCAGTTCTTC.

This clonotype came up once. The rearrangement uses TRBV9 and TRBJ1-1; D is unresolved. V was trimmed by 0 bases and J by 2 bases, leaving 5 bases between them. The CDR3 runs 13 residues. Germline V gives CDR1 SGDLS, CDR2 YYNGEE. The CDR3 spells CASSVEANTEAFF. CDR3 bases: TGTGCCAGCAGCGTAGAAGCCAACACTGAAGCTTTCTTT.

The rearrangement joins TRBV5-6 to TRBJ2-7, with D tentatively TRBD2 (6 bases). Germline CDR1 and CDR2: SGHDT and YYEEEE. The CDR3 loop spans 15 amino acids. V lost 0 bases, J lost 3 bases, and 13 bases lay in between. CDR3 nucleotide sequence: TGTGCCAGCAGCTTGGGTGGGAGGTCGGGCTACGAGCAGTACGTC. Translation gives CASSLGGRSGYEQYV.

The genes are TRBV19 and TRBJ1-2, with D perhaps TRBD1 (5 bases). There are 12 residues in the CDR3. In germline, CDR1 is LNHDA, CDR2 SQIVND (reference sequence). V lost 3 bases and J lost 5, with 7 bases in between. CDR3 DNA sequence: TGTGCCAGTAGTATCGACAGATATGGCTACACCTTC. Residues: CASSIDRYGYTF.

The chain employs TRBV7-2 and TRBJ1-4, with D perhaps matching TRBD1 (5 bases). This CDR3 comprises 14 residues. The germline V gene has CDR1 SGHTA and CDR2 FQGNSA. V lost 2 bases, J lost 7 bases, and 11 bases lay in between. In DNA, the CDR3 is TGTGCCAGCAGCTTACAGGGCATGGGTGAAAAACTGTTTTTT. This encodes CASSLQGMGEKLFF.

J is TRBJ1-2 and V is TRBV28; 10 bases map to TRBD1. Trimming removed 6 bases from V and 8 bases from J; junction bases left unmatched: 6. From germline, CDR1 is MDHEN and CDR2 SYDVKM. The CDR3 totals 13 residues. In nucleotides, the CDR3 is TGTGCCAGCAGGACAGGGGGCGTTCAGGGCTACACCTTC. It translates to CASRTGGVQGYTF.

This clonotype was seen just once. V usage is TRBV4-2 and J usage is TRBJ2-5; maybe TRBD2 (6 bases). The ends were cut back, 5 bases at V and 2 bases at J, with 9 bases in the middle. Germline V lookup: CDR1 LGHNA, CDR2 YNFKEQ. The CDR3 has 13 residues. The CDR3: CASSGGAQETQYF. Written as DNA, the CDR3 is TGTGCCAGCAGCGGAGGGGCGCAAGAGACCCAGTACTTC.

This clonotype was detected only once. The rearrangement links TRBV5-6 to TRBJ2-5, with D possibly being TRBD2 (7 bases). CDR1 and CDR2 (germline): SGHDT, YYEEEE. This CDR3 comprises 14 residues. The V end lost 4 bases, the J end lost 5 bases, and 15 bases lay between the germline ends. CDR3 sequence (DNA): TGTGCCAGCAGCCCTCGGGGGGCGGCGGAGACCCAGTACTTC. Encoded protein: CASSPRGAAETQYF.

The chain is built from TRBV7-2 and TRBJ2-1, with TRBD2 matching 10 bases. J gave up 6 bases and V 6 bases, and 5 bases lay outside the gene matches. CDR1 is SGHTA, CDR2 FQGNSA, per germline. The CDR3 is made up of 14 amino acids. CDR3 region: CASSKSGGVNEQFF. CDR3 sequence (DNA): TGTGCCAGCAGTAAAAGCGGGGGGGTCAATGAGCAGTTCTTC. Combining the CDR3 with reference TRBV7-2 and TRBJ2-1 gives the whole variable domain GAGVSQSPSNKVTEKGKDVELRCDPISGHTALYWYRQSLGQGLEFLIYFQGNSAPDKSGLPSDRFSAERTGGSVSTLTIQRTQQEDSAVYLCASSKSGGVNEQFFGPGTRLTVL.

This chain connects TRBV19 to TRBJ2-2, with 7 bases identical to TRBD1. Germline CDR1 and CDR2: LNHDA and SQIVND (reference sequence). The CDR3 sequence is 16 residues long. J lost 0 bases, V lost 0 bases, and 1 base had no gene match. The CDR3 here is CASSIEGTANTGELFF. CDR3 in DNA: TGTGCCAGTAGTATAGAAGGGACAGCGAACACCGGGGAGCTGTTTTTT.

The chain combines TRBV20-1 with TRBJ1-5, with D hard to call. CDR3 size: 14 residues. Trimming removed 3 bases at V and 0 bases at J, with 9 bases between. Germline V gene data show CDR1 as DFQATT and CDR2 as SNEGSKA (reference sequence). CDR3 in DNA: TGCAGTGCTAGGAATCCGCTTAGCAATCAGCCCCAGCATTTT. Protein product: CSARNPLSNQPQHF.

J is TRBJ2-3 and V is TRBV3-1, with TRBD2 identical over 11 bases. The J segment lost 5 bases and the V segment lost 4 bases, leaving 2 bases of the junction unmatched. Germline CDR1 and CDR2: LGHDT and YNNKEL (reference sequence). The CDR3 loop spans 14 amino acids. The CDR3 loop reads CASSRSGGGDTQYF. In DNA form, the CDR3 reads TGTGCCAGCAGCCGTAGCGGGGGGGGAGATACGCAGTATTTT.

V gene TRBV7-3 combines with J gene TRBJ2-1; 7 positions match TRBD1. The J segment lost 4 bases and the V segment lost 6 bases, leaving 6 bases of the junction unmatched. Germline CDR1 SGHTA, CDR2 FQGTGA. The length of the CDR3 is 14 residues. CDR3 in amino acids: CASSRDSTYNEQFF. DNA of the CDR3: TGTGCCAGCAGTCGGGACAGTACTTACAATGAGCAGTTCTTC.

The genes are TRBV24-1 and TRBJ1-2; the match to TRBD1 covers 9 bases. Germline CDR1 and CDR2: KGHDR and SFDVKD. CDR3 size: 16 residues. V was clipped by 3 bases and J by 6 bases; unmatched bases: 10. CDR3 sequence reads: CATSDTWGQGYNGYTF. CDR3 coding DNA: TGTGCCACCAGTGATACTTGGGGACAGGGCTACAATGGCTACACCTTC.